This T cell receptor beta chain was identified in a study of CD8 T cells in ankylosing spondylitis. Study results and limitations: Some of the motif variants had earlier been found in reactive arthritis patients' fluid and blood. In ankylosing spondylitis blood, a motif of about eight highly homologous TCR beta variants appeared characteristic.

Germline V gives CDR1 SNHLY, CDR2 FYNNEI. CDR3 length: 15 residues. V was clipped by 7 bases and J by 1 base; unmatched bases: 8. This clonotype was picked up a small number of times. No antigen is known for it. TCRdb reprocessed the 5' RACE reads with MiXCR, giving one entry per CDR3 protein. The data contain 150,000 to 250,000 distinct CDR3 sequences, 9.5% to 15% of them singletons. Sequencing input: blood, either unsorted or a sorted T cell fraction (not recorded which). The gene calls are TRBV2 and TRBJ2-3; 7 nucleotides match TRBD1. This TCR was recovered from a male donor with ankylosing spondylitis or in good health (not recorded which). The CDR3 here is CASMGRQGRTDTQYF. The CDR3 nucleotides are TGTGCCAGCATGGGTCGACAGGGCCGCACAGATACGCAGTATTTT.